This TCR beta chain was retrieved from a study of blood T cell repertoires in COVID-19 (dated by TCRdb to the early 2020s). Background for the entire study: Collaborator samples came from the United States, Italy and Spain and covered acute and convalescent phases of COVID-19. The prospective study material was composed of cDNA or gDNA derived from T cells, B-cell-depleted T cells, or PBMCs. The dataset comprised deeply sampled blood TCRbeta repertoires from subjects exposed to, actively infected with, or recovered from COVID-19. The repertoires were made available in a free public database intended to serve as a resource for research on the immune response to SARS-CoV-2. Samples came from the ongoing ImmuneRACE study (first 160 participants) plus 1,254 subjects from 6 global collaborators. Nearly every sample came with metadata listing a de-identified subject ID, COVID-19 status, age in years and sex. Where available, HLA class I and class II types were obtained from metadata supplied by the sample provider rather than from assay-based typing.

Counted from cysteine to phenylalanine, this CDR3 has 15 amino acids. Just the 45-base CDR3 DNA is kept, in frame starting at base 1. Whole blood was collected in K2EDTA tubes by collaborating institutions according to the institutions' own protocols. For TCRbeta analysis, collaborators shipped samples as frozen whole blood, isolated PBMCs, or DNA extracted from either of those sample types. TCRbeta CDR3 regions were amplified from genomic DNA by means of the immunoSEQ Assay, a bias-controlled multiplex PCR. As for the original processing: Nucleated cell counts per sample were estimated from amplification of reference gene primers within the assay. To quantify the absolute abundance of each unique TCRbeta CDR3 rearrangement, sequence reads were collapsed and filtered. For each sample, productive Simpson clonality was calculated as the square root of Simpson's diversity index across productive rearrangements. Sourced from immuneACCESS, this table was stored by TCRdb with only in-frame sequences that have V and J called. A share of the clones is absent; for the studies checked, an unresolved V gene accounts for under half, and the remainder has no known explanation. V, J and clone size are those of that table, while D and trimming were read from the DNA. Across this sample there are fewer than 25,000 clones, with 86% seen only once. About 5% of the sample is in the top ten clones.

Notes on this clone: Which antigen it targets is not known. No clone much larger than this one lies a single base away; base qualities are absent.

What the work shows at the level of the full study, not this receptor alone: The quantity of clinical and demographic metadata differed by source and by participant and was supplied without curation.

This TCR derives from a man aged 50-60 years with active COVID-19. The chain employs TRBV21-1 and TRBJ2-7; TRBD2, as called in the table, went unchecked against the DNA. TRBV21-1 is a known pseudogene. Source material: peripheral blood. CDR3 reads: CASSFFTRSGNEQYF. The nucleotides are TGTGCCAGCAGCTTTTTCACTCGGTCGGGAAACGAGCAGTACTTC.